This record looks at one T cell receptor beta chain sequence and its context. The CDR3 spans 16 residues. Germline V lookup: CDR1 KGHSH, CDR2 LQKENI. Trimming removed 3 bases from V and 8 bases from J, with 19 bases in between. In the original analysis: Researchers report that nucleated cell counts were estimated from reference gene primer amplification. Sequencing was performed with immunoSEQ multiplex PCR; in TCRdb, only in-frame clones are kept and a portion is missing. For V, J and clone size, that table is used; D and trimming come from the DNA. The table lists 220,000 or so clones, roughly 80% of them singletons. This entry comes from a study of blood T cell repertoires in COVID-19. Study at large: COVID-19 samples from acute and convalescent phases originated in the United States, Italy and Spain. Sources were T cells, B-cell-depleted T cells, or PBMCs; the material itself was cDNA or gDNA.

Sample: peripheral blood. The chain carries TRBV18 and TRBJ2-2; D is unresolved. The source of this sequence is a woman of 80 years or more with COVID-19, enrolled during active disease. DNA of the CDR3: TGTGCCAGCTCACCTTCCGCCCAGGCCGTTGTTGGGGAGCTGTTTTTT. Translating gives CASSPSAQAVVGELFF.